Listed here are 15 T cell receptor beta chains from one sample, sequenced in a study of tumor and adjacent non-tumor tissue in lung cancer. RNA was extracted from bulk tissue without any cell sorting. This non-tumor lung sample came from over 3 cm beyond the tumor edge. A modified ARM-PCR protocol with three rounds of nested PCR amplified TCRbeta. A single record per CDR3 protein comes from TCRdb applying MiXCR to the multiplex PCR reads. The sample holds some 66,000 distinct CDR3 sequences; more than 55% are singletons and the top ten take around a third. Sequencing input: distant non-tumor lung tissue. These receptors all stem from a man in his 70s with non-small cell lung cancer.

Notes on this clonotype: A read error may be the cause here, since a much bigger clone is one base away. The CDR3 carries no conserved terminal phenylalanine or tryptophan, so it likely arises from a read error. The chain recombines TRBV6-6 with TRBJ1-1, with D uncertain. This CDR3 region has 12 residues. Germline V gene data show CDR1 as MNHNY and CDR2 as SVGAGI (reference sequence). V was pared by 6 bases and J by 1 base, with 6 bases between. The CDR3 nucleotides are TGTGCCAGCAGCCGGAGGAACACTGAAGCTTTCTCT. It translates to CASSRRNTEAFS.

This clonotype was seen repeatedly, ten times or more. DNA for the CDR3: TGTGCCACCAAAACGGGGGGAAGCTCCTACAATGAGCAGTTCTTC. Translation gives CATKTGGSSYNEQFF. The chain recombines TRBV19 with TRBJ2-1; 7 nucleotides line up with TRBD2. The V gene's germline CDR1 is LNHDA and CDR2 SQIVND (reference sequence). Losses at the gene ends were 10 bases for V and 0 bases for J; bases not matched to a gene: 9. CDR3 length: 15 residues.

About this clonotype: This clone may be a read error of a much larger clone one base away. J is TRBJ2-7 and V is TRBV6-6; D is uncertain. CDR3 length: 12 amino acids. Per the germline V gene, CDR1 is MNHNY and CDR2 is SVGAGI (reference sequence). Trimming cost V 2 bases and J 6 bases, with 8 bases left between them. The CDR3 here is CASSYGSAEQYF. The DNA of the CDR3 is TGTGCCAGCAGTTACGGGTCTGCCGAGCAGTACTTC.

On this clonotype itself: The germline gene is not matched at one end of the junction; a read error may be the cause. The V call is TRBV11-2, the J call TRBJ1-1; a weak D match, TRBD1 (6 bases). This CDR3 has 14 amino acids. Per the germline V gene, CDR1 is SGHAT and CDR2 is FQNNGV. CDR3: CTSSPNRVQTEAFF. DNA of the CDR3: TGTACCAGCAGCCCAAACAGGGTGCAGACTGAAGCTTTCTTT.

This chain connects TRBV30 to TRBJ1-1; no firm D call. Germline V CDR1 and CDR2: GTSNPN, SVGIG (reference sequence). This CDR3 region has 14 residues. The V end was cut by 1 base, the J end by 0 bases, with 9 bases between. The CDR3 DNA follows: TGTGCCTGGAGTGGGATGGGGATGAACACTGAAGCTTTCTTT. Translation: CAWSGMGMNTEAFF.

This clonotype is deemed medium-sized (0.01 to 0.1%). V gene TRBV6-1 combines with J gene TRBJ1-5; 9 bases fit TRBD1. The CDR3 has 15 amino acids. Looked up from germline, CDR1 is MNHNS and CDR2 is SASEGT. Trimming cost V 3 bases and J 4 bases; bases outside gene matches: 4. The CDR3 sequence: CASSDPGTGNQPQHF. As DNA, the CDR3 is TGTGCCAGCAGTGATCCCGGGACAGGGAATCAGCCCCAGCATTTT.

About this clonotype itself: The conserved phenylalanine or tryptophan is not found at the CDR3 terminus, so this likely reflects a read error. This sequence joins TRBV12-3 or TRBV12-4 and TRBJ2-4; 8 positions match TRBD2. Trimming cost V 7 bases and J 4 bases; bases outside gene matches: 15. CDR3 length: 17 amino acids. CDR3 DNA sequence: TGTGCCAGCAAGGAGGGGTCCGGGAGGGGGAATAAAAACATTCAGTACTTA. Its protein product is CASKEGSGRGNKNIQYL.

A remark on this clonotype: One end of the junction is discordant with germline, which a read error may explain. The rearrangement uses TRBV11-3 and TRBJ2-6; 7 bases are shared with TRBD1. CDR1 SGHNT and CDR2 YENEEA come from the germline V gene. CDR3 length: 15 amino acids. Here the CDR3 reads CASSLNPGQSYEQYF. The CDR3 region has the DNA TGTGCCAGCAGCTTAAATCCGGGACAGAGCTACGAGCAGTATTTC.

Concerning this clonotype: The junction shows a germline mismatch at one end, possibly a read error. The genes are TRBV11-2 and TRBJ2-5; the D is unclear. This CDR3 is built from 14 residues. Germline lookup yields CDR1 SGHAT and CDR2 FQNNGV. The CDR3 DNA reads as TGTGCCAGCAGCTCCTGGGATTGCCAAGAGACCCAGTACTTT. Amino acid sequence: CASSSWDCQETQYF. Together with reference TRBV11-2 and TRBJ2-5, the CDR3 gives the full variable domain: EAGVAQSPRYKIIEKRQSVAFWCNPISGHATLYWYQQILGQGPKLLIQFQNNGVVDDSQLPKDRFSAERLKGVDSTLKIQPAKLEDSAVYLCASSSWDCQETQYFGPGTRLLVL.

As to this clonotype: This may stem from a read error, because a much larger clone lies one nucleotide away. The V call is TRBV19, the J call TRBJ1-1, with D possibly being TRBD1 (6 bases). The CDR3 contains 16 residues. CDR1 is LNHDA and CDR2 is SQIVND in the germline V gene (reference sequence). V was trimmed by 8 bases and J by 5 bases, leaving 24 bases between them. The DNA for the CDR3 is TGTGCCAGTCTAGACACGATCAGGGGCTTAAGGACTGAAGCTTTCTTT. Translating gives CASLDTIRGLRTEAFF.

About this clonotype itself: A much larger clone differs by one base, so this may be a read error. J is TRBJ2-5 and V is TRBV10-3; D is uncertain. Germline V gives CDR1 ENHRY, CDR2 SYGVKD. The CDR3 is 13 residues long. Trimming cost V 11 bases and J 1 base, with 14 bases left between them. The CDR3 here is CAAKESLQETQYF. CDR3 nucleotides: TGTGCCGCCAAGGAGAGTCTCCAAGAGACCCAGTACTTC.

About this clonotype itself: A junction boundary mismatches the germline segment, possibly from a read error. The J gene is TRBJ2-7, the V gene TRBV5-1; D call uncertain. There are 16 residues in the CDR3. Germline CDR1 and CDR2: SGHRS and YFSETQ. CDR3 sequence reads: CASSLGRVGRFYEQYF. The CDR3 DNA reads TGTGCCAGCAGCTTGGGTCGGGTCGGCCGTTTCTACGAGCAGTACTTC.

About this clonotype itself: This could be a read error, since a much larger clone is one nucleotide away. Here the CDR3 reads CASSQDPTEGRGEKLFF. The DNA of the CDR3 is TGTGCCAGCAGCCAAGATCCAACCGAGGGAAGAGGTGAAAAACTGTTTTTT. The chain couples TRBV4-2 to TRBJ1-4, with unresolved D. The CDR3 covers 17 residues. CDR1 is LGHNA and CDR2 is YNFKEQ in the germline V gene. V gave up 0 bases and J gave up 7 bases, with 18 bases separating them.

At least ten counts were recorded for this clonotype. J is TRBJ1-1 and V is TRBV6-5; 7 bases align to TRBD1. V dropped 0 bases and J dropped 7; count of bases not matched to a gene: 5. The CDR3 has 14 residues. Germline lookup yields CDR1 MNHEY and CDR2 SVGAGI. CDR3 residues: CASSYSPGQSEAFF. DNA of the CDR3: TGTGCCAGCAGTTACTCGCCGGGACAGAGTGAAGCTTTCTTT.

This clonotype showed up just a few times. This chain joins TRBV30 and TRBJ2-5, with TRBD2 identical over 13 bases. J lost 4 bases, V lost 7 bases, and 6 bases had no gene match. Germline CDR1 is GTSNPN and CDR2 is SVGIG (reference sequence). The CDR3 contains 14 residues. This chain's CDR3 is CASRRLAGGETQYF. In DNA form, the CDR3 reads TGTGCCTCCAGAAGACTAGCGGGGGGAGAGACCCAGTACTTC.